This T cell receptor beta chain was recorded in a study of spatial heterogeneity in lung cancer (dated by TCRdb to the late 2010s). Background on the whole study: More beta-chain than alpha-chain transcripts were consistently detected, likely reflecting higher beta-chain transcript abundance. In the raw uncorrected reads, each unique combination of TCR and UMI appeared on average more than ten times. The study quantitatively compared TCR alpha and beta repertoires across multiple tumor regions, matched nontumor lung and blood in non-small cell lung cancer. Nonsynonymous mutation counts, determined by whole-exome sequencing of tumor tissue, were related to features of the TCR repertoire. Both alpha and beta chains were TCR-sequenced in samples taken at surgery, namely 220 tumor regions, under 80 matched nontumor lung samples and approximately 51 PBMC samples.

From its cysteine to its phenylalanine, the CDR3 spans 14 amino acids. Only the CDR3 DNA stays, 42 bases, in frame from base 1. CDR1 and CDR2, looked up from the germline V gene (reference sequence), are GTSNPN and SVGIG. V was cut back by 2 bases and J by 5 bases, leaving a gap of 15 bases between them. Libraries were prepared through 5' RACE. Sequenced on a NextSeq 500. To allow correction of PCR and sequencing errors, the TCR library protocol tagged every TCR cDNA molecule with a unique molecular identifier. On the study's bioinformatics: TCR identification, UMI-based error correction and CDR3 extraction were all carried out with Decombinator tools. TCRs above a frequency of 2 per 1,000, corresponding to the top 1% of the tumor frequency distribution, were defined as expanded. Each repertoire was subsampled 100 times to 5,000 TCRs, after which Renyi diversity was computed with the R vegan package. CDR3 similarity networks were constructed using string-kernel similarity of amino acid triplets, with links drawn between CDR3s whose pairwise similarity was above 0.82. TCRdb reanalyzed the raw reads on its own, using fastp at Q25 for trimming and MiXCR for clone calling, and kept in-frame beta chains. Every entry covers one CDR3 protein and lists the most common genes and DNA from its rows. TCRdb, rather than the study authors, made the V and J calls. Present in this sample are 50,000 or so distinct CDR3 sequences, roughly 10% of which were seen just once. The ten biggest clones cover 42% of the sample.

The time point label of this sample denotes: sample taken at primary tumor resection. TCR sequencing used whole RNA extracted from tumor and nontumor lung tissue, or from cryopreserved PBMC samples, without cell sorting. Samples were obtained from approximately 77 patients with early-stage, untreated non-small cell lung cancer from the lung TRACERx cohort. Patients were selected for TCR sequencing only if sufficient RNA was available from at least two tumor regions. About this clonotype: Its antigen is not yet known. The record has no base qualities; no much larger clone is one base away.

Summary of the overall study and its limitations: Ubiquitous expanded tumor TCRs were found in blood more often at tumor resection than at routine follow-up. Additional single-cell paired TCR alpha and beta sequencing was considered necessary to confirm, at a functional level, the hypothesis that regional TCRs recognize regional mutations.

The receptor was derived from a female donor with early-stage non-small cell lung cancer. Sample: PBMCs, taken at surgery. The sequence links TRBV30 to TRBJ1-1; the D gene is possibly TRBD1, with 6 bases matching. The CDR3 protein: CAWSPERGGTEAFF. In nucleotide form, the sequence is TGTGCCTGGAGTCCTGAGAGGGGGGGGACTGAAGCTTTCTTT.